The 9 T cell receptor beta chains below were found in one sample sequenced in a study of blood T cell repertoires in COVID-19 (dated by TCRdb to 2018 to 2020). Library construction relied on the immunoSEQ multiplex PCR assay. TCRdb obtained this table from immuneACCESS and retained in-frame rearrangements with V and J assigned. These tables miss some clones; where compared with another copy, unresolved V genes account for less than half of the shortfall, and the remainder is unexplained. In this sample the table shows some 190,000 clones, approximately 86% of which occur a single time. Under 12% of the sample is taken by the ten largest. Material: peripheral blood. The receptors come from a woman older than 75 with active or convalescent COVID-19.

This chain joins TRBV19 and TRBJ1-6, with a weak D call TRBD1 (6 bases). The V gene's germline CDR1 is LNHDA and CDR2 SQIVND (reference sequence). V was cut by 3 bases and J by 9 bases, with 15 bases left in between. This CDR3 has 15 residues. The CDR3 nucleotides read TGTGCCAGTAGTATCTTCGCACAGGGCACTTCACCCCTCCACTTT. Its protein is CASSIFAQGTSPLHF.

This clone was seen once. V usage is TRBV5-1 and J usage is TRBJ2-1, with D possibly matching TRBD1 (6 bases). The ends were cut back, 1 base at V and 8 bases at J, with 13 bases in the middle. Germline V CDR1 and CDR2: SGHRS, YFSETQ. The CDR3 is 14 residues long. In DNA form, the CDR3 reads TGCGCCAGCAGCTTGATCCAGGGGAGCGATGAGCAGTTCTTC. This gives the protein CASSLIQGSDEQFF.

V is TRBV18 and J is TRBJ2-7; 8 nucleotides match TRBD2. Germline V gene sequence: CDR1 KGHSH, CDR2 LQKENI. Trimming cost V 2 bases and J 4 bases; bases outside gene matches: 7. The CDR3 consists of 15 residues. The CDR3 bases are TGTGCCAGCTCACCAATGTCTAGCGGGTCATACGAGCAGTACTTC. Encoded protein: CASSPMSSGSYEQYF. Full variable domain (outside the CDR3, taken from reference TRBV18 and TRBJ2-7): NAGVMQNPRHLVRRRGQEARLRCSPMKGHSHVYWYRQLPEEGLKFMVYLQKENIIDESGMPKERFSAEFPKEGPSILRIQQVVRGDSAAYFCASSPMSSGSYEQYFGPGTRLTVT.

The chain employs TRBV6-5 and TRBJ2-7, with 9 bases matching TRBD1. The CDR3 covers 15 residues. The germline CDR1 and CDR2 sequences are MNHEY and SVGAGI. The V and J ends lost 7 bases and 5 bases, in that order; junction bases with no gene match: 12. DNA for the CDR3: TGTGCCAGCACCCCCCCCGGGACAGGGAAAGACGAGCAGTACTTC. This codes for CASTPPGTGKDEQYF.

The V call is TRBV5-3, the J call TRBJ1-4, with 10 bases aligning to TRBD1. TRBV5-3 has ORF status, its function being uncertain. There are 16 residues in the CDR3. V trimming: 4 bases; J trimming: 8 bases; junction bases outside the gene matches: 11. DNA of the CDR3: TGTGCCAGAAGCCCAACGATCGGGACAGGGGAAGAAAAACTGTTTTTT. The encoded protein is CARSPTIGTGEEKLFF.

The genes are TRBV25-1 and TRBJ2-7, with D hard to call. This CDR3 contains 11 residues. With 5 bases removed from V and 3 bases from J, the gap between germline ends came to 5 bases. Germline values: CDR1 MGHDK, CDR2 SYGVNS. Written as DNA, the CDR3 is TGTGCCAGCAGTCTAAACTACGAGCAGTACTTC. Protein sequence: CASSLNYEQYF.

This chain connects TRBV28 to TRBJ1-1, with 8 bases matching TRBD1. The CDR3 loop spans 14 amino acids. Losses at the gene ends were 2 bases for V and 7 bases for J; bases not matched to a gene: 6. CDR1 and CDR2 from the germline V gene are MDHEN and SYDVKM. The CDR3 DNA reads TGTGCCAGCAGTTTACCAACAGGGGGATATGAAGCTTTCTTT. It encodes CASSLPTGGYEAFF.

The rearrangement uses TRBV14 and TRBJ2-5; TRBD1 is a possible D gene (6 bases). The length of the CDR3 is 14 residues. Trimming took off 0 bases at V and 4 bases at J, with 9 bases between the two ends. Germline CDR1 SGHDN, CDR2 FVKESK. The CDR3 coding sequence is TGTGCCAGCAGCCAAGATATAGGGGGAGAGACCCAGTACTTC. Its protein product is CASSQDIGGETQYF.

In this sample, this clone turned up a few times. This chain uses TRBV28 with TRBJ1-1, with 9 bases identical to TRBD1. The CDR3 extends over 15 amino acids. The V segment lost 6 bases and the J segment 5 bases; nucleotides outside the gene matches: 10. CDR1 and CDR2 (germline): MDHEN, SYDVKM. The CDR3 protein is CASSLPGQGRTEAFF. The CDR3 bases are TGTGCCAGCAGCTTACCGGGACAGGGAAGGACTGAAGCTTTCTTT. Combining the CDR3 with reference TRBV28 and TRBJ1-1 gives the whole variable domain DVKVTQSSRYLVKRTGEKVFLECVQDMDHENMFWYRQDPGLGLRLIYFSYDVKMKEKGDIPEGYSVSREKKERFSLILESASTNQTSMYLCASSLPGQGRTEAFFGQGTRLTVV.